A single sample is the source of the 7 T cell receptor beta chains below, sequenced in a study of blood T cell repertoires in COVID-19 (dated by TCRdb to about 2020). Receptor libraries were prepared by the immunoSEQ multiplex PCR assay. In TCRdb, the immuneACCESS table is reduced to in-frame sequences with V and J assigned. These tables do not hold every clone; where another copy was compared, an unresolved V gene accounts for under half, and the others remain unexplained. The sample table lists fewer than 300,000 clones, roughly 92% of them with a count of one. In total, the top ten clones hold approximately 2.1% of the sample. Sequencing was performed on peripheral blood. All receptors derive from a woman under 40 with COVID-19, enrolled during active disease.

The chain carries TRBV28 and TRBJ2-7; 11 positions match TRBD2. CDR3 size: 14 residues. Germline lookup yields CDR1 MDHEN and CDR2 SYDVKM. V gave up 5 bases and J gave up 7 bases; unmatched junction bases: 7. The CDR3, as DNA: TGTGCCAGCAGTCCGACTAGCGGGAATGATGAGCAGTACTTC. Its translation is CASSPTSGNDEQYF.

The chain couples TRBV6-5 to TRBJ2-1, with a possible D match to TRBD2 (5 bases). This CDR3 has 16 amino acids. Per germline, CDR1 MNHEY and CDR2 SVGAGI. Deletions cut 2 bases from V and 2 bases from J, with 13 bases between. The CDR3 reads CASSYVSGGTYNEQFF. The CDR3 bases are TGTGCCAGCAGTTACGTAAGCGGAGGAACCTACAATGAGCAGTTCTTC.

The rearrangement links TRBV27 to TRBJ1-2; D may be TRBD1 (6 bases). The CDR3 loop spans 13 amino acids. V gave up 4 bases and J gave up 3 bases, with 9 bases separating them. Germline CDR1 and CDR2: MNHEY and SMNVEV (reference sequence). The CDR3 sequence: CASSSPGDYGYTF. The DNA of the CDR3 is TGTGCCAGCAGTTCGCCAGGGGACTATGGCTACACCTTC.

The gene calls are TRBV5-6 and TRBJ2-5, with 7 bases identical to TRBD2. With 2 bases clipped from V and 4 bases from J, the junction kept 5 bases outside the gene matches. The CDR3 length is 14 residues. The germline gives CDR1 SGHDT, CDR2 YYEEEE. CDR3 sequence (DNA): TGTGCCAGCAGCTTCGGACTAGAGGGAGAGACCCAGTACTTC. Translating gives CASSFGLEGETQYF. The entire variable domain, with the rest obtained from reference TRBV5-6 and TRBJ2-5, is as follows: DAGVTQSPTHLIKTRGQQVTLRCSPKSGHDTVSWYQQALGQGPQFIFQYYEEEERQRGNFPDRFSGHQFPNYSSELNVNALLLGDSALYLCASSFGLEGETQYFGPGTRLLVL.

Comment on this clone: This may stem from a read error, because a much larger clone lies one nucleotide away. V is TRBV4-1 and J is TRBJ1-3; 8 bases agree with TRBD1. CDR3 length equals 15 residues. Germline CDR1 is MGHRA and CDR2 is YSYEKL. The CDR3 region has the DNA TGCGCCAGCAACCAAGTTGGGGACAGGGGAAACACCATATATTTT. Translating gives CASNQVGDRGNTIYF.

The V gene is TRBV5-1, the J gene TRBJ1-4, with a possible D match to TRBD1 (6 bases). The CDR3 totals 15 residues. Germline V lookup: CDR1 SGHRS, CDR2 YFSETQ. Trimming stripped 0 bases from V and 8 bases from J, with 14 bases between. The DNA of the CDR3 is TGCGCCAGCAGCTTGGATCAGGGGAGAGAAGAAAAACTGTTTTTT. The encoded protein is CASSLDQGREEKLFF.

The count of this clone is one. The chain links TRBV5-6 to TRBJ1-3; maybe TRBD1 (5 bases). This CDR3 has 16 residues. Trimming pared 4 bases from V and 8 bases from J, leaving 22 bases between. Germline loops: CDR1 SGHDT, CDR2 YYEEEE. Here the CDR3 reads CASSPFADRREDTIYF. The CDR3 coding sequence is TGTGCCAGCAGCCCGTTCGCTGACAGAAGAGAAGACACCATATATTTT.